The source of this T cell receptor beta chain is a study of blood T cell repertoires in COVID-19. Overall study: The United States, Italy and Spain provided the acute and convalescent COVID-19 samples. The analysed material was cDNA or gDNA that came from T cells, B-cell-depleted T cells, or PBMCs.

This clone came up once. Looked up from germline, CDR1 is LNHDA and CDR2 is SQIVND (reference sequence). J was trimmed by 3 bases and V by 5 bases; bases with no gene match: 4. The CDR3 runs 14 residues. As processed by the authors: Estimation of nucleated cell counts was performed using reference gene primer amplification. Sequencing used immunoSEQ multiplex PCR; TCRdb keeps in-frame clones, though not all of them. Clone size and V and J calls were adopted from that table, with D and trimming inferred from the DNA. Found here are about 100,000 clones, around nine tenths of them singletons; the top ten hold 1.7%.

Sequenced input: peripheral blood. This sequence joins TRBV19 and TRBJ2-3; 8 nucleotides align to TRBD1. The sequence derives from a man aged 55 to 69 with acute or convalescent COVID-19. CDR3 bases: TGTGCCAGTAGTCCCCAGGGGGCTACAGATACGCAGTATTTT. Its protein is CASSPQGATDTQYF.